The 5 T cell receptor beta chains in this list originate from one sample, sequenced in a study of T cell responses to AZD1222 COVID-19 vaccine. Profiled with immunoSEQ multiplex PCR; TCRdb holds only in-frame clones, not every one. The sample consists of 130,000 to 150,000 clones, nearly 90% of them appearing once. Here the sequenced sample was peripheral blood, taken 28 days after the second dose of the MenACWY control vaccine. The receptor source for this set is an adult who received the MenACWY meningococcal vaccine as a control.

The chain joins TRBV4-2 to TRBJ1-5; weak D call: TRBD1 (6 bases). V lost 4 bases and J lost 4, with 11 bases in between. The CDR3 covers 14 residues. Per the germline V gene, CDR1 is LGHNA and CDR2 is YNFKEQ. For the CDR3, the DNA is TGTGCCAGCAGCCCCGGGGGCGGGAATCAGCCCCAGCATTTT. It codes for CASSPGGGNQPQHF.

V gene TRBV3-1 (or the pseudogene TRBV3-2) combines with J gene TRBJ1-3; no firm D call. CDR1 is LGHDT and CDR2 is YNNKEL in the germline V gene (reference sequence). CDR3 size: 17 residues. Trimming removed 2 bases at V and 0 bases at J, with 14 bases between. The CDR3 loop is CASSQFYSRSSGNTIYF. CDR3 DNA sequence: TGTGCCAGCAGCCAATTTTACAGTCGTAGCTCTGGAAACACCATATATTTT.

The V gene is TRBV4-1, the J gene TRBJ2-5; TRBD1 might be the D (6 bases). This CDR3 is 14 amino acids long. The V and J ends lost 0 bases and 5 bases respectively, with 10 bases between them. Germline CDR1 is MGHRA and CDR2 is YSYEKL. CDR3 DNA sequence: TGCGCCAGCAGCCAAGATTACAGGGCCGAGACCCAGTACTTC. Encoded protein: CASSQDYRAETQYF.

V and J are TRBV23-1 and TRBJ2-7; no firm D call. TRBV23-1 is known as an ORF, though its function is uncertain. The CDR3 covers 14 residues. With 1 base removed from V and 0 bases from J, the gap between germline ends came to 7 bases. The chain's CDR3 is CASSQYVTSYEQYF. In DNA form, the CDR3 reads TGCGCCAGCAGTCAATACGTTACCTCCTACGAGCAGTACTTC.

The gene calls are TRBV6-5 and TRBJ1-4, with D perhaps matching TRBD1 (6 bases). The CDR3 runs to 14 residues. In germline, CDR1 is MNHEY, CDR2 SVGAGI. Deletions cut 4 bases from V and 6 bases from J, with 12 bases between. The DNA of the CDR3 is TGTGCCAGCAGTTCCAACAGGGCGGATGAAAAACTGTTTTTT. Translation: CASSSNRADEKLFF.